Shown below are 2 T cell receptor beta chains from a single sample sequenced in a study of T cell responses to AZD1222 COVID-19 vaccine (dated by TCRdb to about 2021). According to the study, the label for this sample's time point signals: baseline before first vaccination. The library was produced with the immunoSEQ multiplex PCR assay. TCRdb stores this immuneACCESS table with in-frame sequences only. Part of the clones is absent; in the studies checked, under half of the shortfall reflects unresolved V genes, and no reason is known for the rest. The sample records 150,000 to 200,000 clones, about nine tenths of which are singletons. The top ten hold about 3% of the sample. This material consisted of peripheral blood, taken on day 0 of AZD1222 vaccination. Receptors originate from an adult in good health.

V gene TRBV11-2 combines with J gene TRBJ2-7; D ambiguous. This CDR3 is 13 amino acids long. The V gene lost 1 base and the J gene lost 3 bases, with 7 bases spanning the gap. Germline lookup yields CDR1 SGHAT and CDR2 FQNNGV. This CDR3 is CASSLARVYEQYF. CDR3 sequence (DNA): TGTGCCAGCAGCTTAGCCAGAGTCTACGAGCAGTACTTC. Complete variable domain (other parts from reference TRBV11-2 and TRBJ2-7): EAGVAQSPRYKIIEKRQSVAFWCNPISGHATLYWYQQILGQGPKLLIQFQNNGVVDDSQLPKDRFSAERLKGVDSTLKIQPAKLEDSAVYLCASSLARVYEQYFGPGTRLTVT.

CDR3 protein: CATSRERGVNTGELFF. The CDR3 bases are TGTGCCACCAGCAGAGAGCGGGGGGTCAACACCGGGGAGCTGTTTTTT. The genes are TRBV15 and TRBJ2-2, with TRBD2 identical over 8 bases. J was trimmed by 2 bases and V by 0 bases; bases with no gene match: 2. This CDR3 contains 16 residues. In germline, CDR1 is LNHNV, CDR2 YYDKDF (reference sequence). Looking up the rest from reference TRBV15 and TRBJ2-2 gives the full variable domain: DAMVIQNPRYQVTQFGKPVTLSCSQTLNHNVMYWYQQKSSQAPKLLFHYYDKDFNNEADTPDNFQSRRPNTSFCFLDIRSPGLGDTAMYLCATSRERGVNTGELFFGEGSRLTVL.